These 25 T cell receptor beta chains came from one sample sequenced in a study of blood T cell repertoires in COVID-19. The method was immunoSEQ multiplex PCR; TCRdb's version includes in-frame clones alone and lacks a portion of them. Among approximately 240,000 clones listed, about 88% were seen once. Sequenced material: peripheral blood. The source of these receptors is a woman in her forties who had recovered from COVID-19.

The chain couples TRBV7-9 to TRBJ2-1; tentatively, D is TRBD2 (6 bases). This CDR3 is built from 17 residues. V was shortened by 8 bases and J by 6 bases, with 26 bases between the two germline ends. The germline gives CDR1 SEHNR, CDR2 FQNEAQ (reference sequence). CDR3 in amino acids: CASGPIGRQGPGNEQFF. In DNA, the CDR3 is TGTGCCAGCGGGCCGATAGGGAGGCAGGGACCTGGCAATGAGCAGTTCTTC.

CDR3 amino acids: CASSPSGSRSYEQYF. The CDR3 region has the DNA TGTGCCAGCAGCCCTTCGGGGTCTAGATCCTACGAGCAGTACTTC. The chain recombines TRBV28 with TRBJ2-7; D perhaps matches TRBD2 (5 bases). Germline V CDR1 and CDR2: MDHEN, SYDVKM. V lost 6 bases and J 1 base, leaving 16 bases between the germline ends. The CDR3 length is 15 residues. Filled out from reference TRBV28 and TRBJ2-7, the complete variable domain reads DVKVTQSSRYLVKRTGEKVFLECVQDMDHENMFWYRQDPGLGLRLIYFSYDVKMKEKGDIPEGYSVSREKKERFSLILESASTNQTSMYLCASSPSGSRSYEQYFGPGTRLTVT.

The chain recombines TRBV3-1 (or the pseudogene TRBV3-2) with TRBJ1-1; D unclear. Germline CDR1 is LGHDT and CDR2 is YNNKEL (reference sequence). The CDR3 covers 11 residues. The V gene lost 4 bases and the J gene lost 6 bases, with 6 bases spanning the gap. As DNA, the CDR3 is TGTGCCAGCAGCCGCGGCTCTGAAGCTTTCTTT. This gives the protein CASSRGSEAFF.

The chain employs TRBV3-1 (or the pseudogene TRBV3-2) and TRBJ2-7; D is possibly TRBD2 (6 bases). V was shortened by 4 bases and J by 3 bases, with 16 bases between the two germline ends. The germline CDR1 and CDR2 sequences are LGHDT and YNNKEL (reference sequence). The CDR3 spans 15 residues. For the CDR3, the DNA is TGTGCCAGCAGCCGGGGGACTCGAACCGACTACGAGCAGTACTTC. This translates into CASSRGTRTDYEQYF.

Here the CDR3 reads CASSLASDYGYTF. The CDR3 nucleotides are TGTGCCAGCAGCTTAGCCAGTGACTATGGCTACACCTTC. V usage is TRBV7-9 and J usage is TRBJ1-2, with unresolved D. The germline V gene has CDR1 SEHNR and CDR2 FQNEAQ (reference sequence). The CDR3 extends over 13 amino acids. With 0 bases removed from V and 3 bases from J, the gap between germline ends came to 5 bases.

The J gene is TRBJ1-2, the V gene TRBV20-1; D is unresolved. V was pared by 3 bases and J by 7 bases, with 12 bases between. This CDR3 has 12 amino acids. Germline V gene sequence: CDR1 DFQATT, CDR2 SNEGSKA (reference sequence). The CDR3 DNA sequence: TGCAGTGCTAGTCTCCAGCGGGGTGGCTACACCTTC. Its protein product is CSASLQRGGYTF.

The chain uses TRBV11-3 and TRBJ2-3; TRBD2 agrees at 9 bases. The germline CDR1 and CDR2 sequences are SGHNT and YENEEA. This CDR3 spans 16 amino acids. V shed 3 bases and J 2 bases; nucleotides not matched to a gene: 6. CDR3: CASSLGLAGSTDTQYF. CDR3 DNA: TGTGCCAGCAGCTTGGGTCTAGCGGGGTCCACAGATACGCAGTATTTT.

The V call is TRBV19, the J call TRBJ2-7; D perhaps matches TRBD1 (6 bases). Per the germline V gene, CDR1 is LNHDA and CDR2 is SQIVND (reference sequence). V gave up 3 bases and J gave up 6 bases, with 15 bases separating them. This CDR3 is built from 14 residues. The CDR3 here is CASSIQGPTGEQYF. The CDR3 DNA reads TGTGCCAGTAGTATCCAGGGGCCCACAGGCGAGCAGTACTTC.

Here the CDR3 DNA reads TGTGCCAGCAGCCCCCTCGGCACGGGGACCGGGGAGCTGTTTTTT. This codes for CASSPLGTGTGELFF. V usage is TRBV7-2 and J usage is TRBJ2-2, with a tentative D call TRBD2 (5 bases). Between the trimmed V and J ends, which lost 5 bases and 5 bases, there was a span of 15 bases. The germline V gene has CDR1 SGHTA and CDR2 FQGNSA. This CDR3 is 15 amino acids long.

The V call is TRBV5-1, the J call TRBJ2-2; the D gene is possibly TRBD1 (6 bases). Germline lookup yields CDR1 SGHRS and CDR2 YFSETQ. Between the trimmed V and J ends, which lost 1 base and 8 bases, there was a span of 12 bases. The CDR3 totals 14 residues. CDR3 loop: CASSLPGVTGELFF. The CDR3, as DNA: TGCGCCAGCAGCTTGCCAGGGGTTACAGGGGAGCTGTTTTTT. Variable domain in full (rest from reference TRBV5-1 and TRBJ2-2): KAGVTQTPRYLIKTRGQQVTLSCSPISGHRSVSWYQQTPGQGLQFLFEYFSETQRNKGNFPGRFSGRQFSNSRSEMNVSTLELGDSALYLCASSLPGVTGELFFGEGSRLTVL.

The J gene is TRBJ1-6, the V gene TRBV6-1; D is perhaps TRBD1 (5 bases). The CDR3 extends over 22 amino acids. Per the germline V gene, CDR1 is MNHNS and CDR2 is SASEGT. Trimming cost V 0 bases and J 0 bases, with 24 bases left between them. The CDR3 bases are TGTGCCAGCAGTGAAGCGCGCGAATCGAAACAGGCCGGGAGCTCCTATAATTCACCCCTCCACTTT. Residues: CASSEARESKQAGSSYNSPLHF.

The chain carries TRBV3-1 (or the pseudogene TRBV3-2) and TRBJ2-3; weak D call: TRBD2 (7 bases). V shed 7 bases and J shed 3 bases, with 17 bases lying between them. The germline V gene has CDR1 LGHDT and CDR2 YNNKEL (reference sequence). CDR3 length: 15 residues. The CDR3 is CASTPRGGGTDTQYF. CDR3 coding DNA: TGTGCCAGCACCCCACGAGGGGGGGGTACAGATACGCAGTATTTT.

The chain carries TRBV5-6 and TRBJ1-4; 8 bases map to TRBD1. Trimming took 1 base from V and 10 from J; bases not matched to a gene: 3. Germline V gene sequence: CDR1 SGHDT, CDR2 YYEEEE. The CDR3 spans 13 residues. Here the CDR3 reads CASSLTGTGKLFF. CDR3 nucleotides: TGTGCCAGCAGCTTGACCGGGACAGGAAAACTGTTTTTT.

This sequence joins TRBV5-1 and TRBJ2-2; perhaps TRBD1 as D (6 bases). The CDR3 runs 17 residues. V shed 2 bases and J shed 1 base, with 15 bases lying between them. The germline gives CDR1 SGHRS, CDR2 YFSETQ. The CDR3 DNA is TGCGCCAGCAGCTTAATGGGGCAGACAGGGAACACCGGGGAGCTGTTTTTT. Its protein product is CASSLMGQTGNTGELFF.

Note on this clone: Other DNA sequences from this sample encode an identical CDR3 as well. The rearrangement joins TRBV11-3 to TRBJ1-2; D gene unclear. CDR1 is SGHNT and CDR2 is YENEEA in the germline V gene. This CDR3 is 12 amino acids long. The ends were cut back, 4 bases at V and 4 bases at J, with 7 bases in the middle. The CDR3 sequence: CASSSSGYGYTF. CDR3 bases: TGTGCCAGCAGCTCCTCCGGCTATGGCTACACCTTC.

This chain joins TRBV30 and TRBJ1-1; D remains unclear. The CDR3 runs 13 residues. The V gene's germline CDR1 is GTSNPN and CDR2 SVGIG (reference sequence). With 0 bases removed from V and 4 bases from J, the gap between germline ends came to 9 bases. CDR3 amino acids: CAWSVFRGTEAFF. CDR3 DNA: TGTGCCTGGAGTGTATTCCGGGGCACTGAAGCTTTCTTT. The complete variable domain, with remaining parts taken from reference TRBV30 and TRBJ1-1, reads SQTIHQWPATLVQPVGSPLSLECTVEGTSNPNLYWYRQAAGRGLQLLFYSVGIGQISSEVPQNLSASRPQDRQFILSSKKLLLSDSGFYLCAWSVFRGTEAFFGQGTRLTVV.

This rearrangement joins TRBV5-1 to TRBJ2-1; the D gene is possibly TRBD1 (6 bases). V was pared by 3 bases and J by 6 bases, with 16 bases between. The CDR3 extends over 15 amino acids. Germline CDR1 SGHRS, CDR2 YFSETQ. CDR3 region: CASSSDRSFGNEQFF. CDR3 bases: TGCGCCAGCAGCTCCGACAGGTCGTTTGGCAATGAGCAGTTCTTC.

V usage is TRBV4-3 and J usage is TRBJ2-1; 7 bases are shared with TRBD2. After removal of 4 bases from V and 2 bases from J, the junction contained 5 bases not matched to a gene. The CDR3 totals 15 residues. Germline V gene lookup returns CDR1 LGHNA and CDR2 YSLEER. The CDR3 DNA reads TGCGCCAGCAGCCGGGACTACCAGACCTACAATGAGCAGTTCTTC. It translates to CASSRDYQTYNEQFF.

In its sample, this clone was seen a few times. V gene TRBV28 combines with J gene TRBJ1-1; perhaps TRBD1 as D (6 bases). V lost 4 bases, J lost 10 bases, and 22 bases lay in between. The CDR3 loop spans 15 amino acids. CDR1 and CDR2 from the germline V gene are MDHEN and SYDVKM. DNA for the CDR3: TGTGCCAGCAGTTCAAATGGGGCAGGGGTCAGTGGAGCTTTCTTT. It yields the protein CASSSNGAGVSGAFF.

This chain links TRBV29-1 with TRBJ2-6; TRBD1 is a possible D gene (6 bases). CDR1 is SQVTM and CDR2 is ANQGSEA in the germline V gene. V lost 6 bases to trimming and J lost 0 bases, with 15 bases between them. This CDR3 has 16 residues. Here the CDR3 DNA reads TGCAGCGTACTCAGCGGACAGAACTCTGGGGCCAACGTCCTGACTTTC. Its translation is CSVLSGQNSGANVLTF.

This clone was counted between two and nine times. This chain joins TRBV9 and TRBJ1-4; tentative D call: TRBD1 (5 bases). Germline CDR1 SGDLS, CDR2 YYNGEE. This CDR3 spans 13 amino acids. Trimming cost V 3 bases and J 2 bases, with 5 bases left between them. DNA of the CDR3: TGTGCCAGCAGCGGACAGACTAATGAAAAACTGTTTTTT. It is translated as CASSGQTNEKLFF.

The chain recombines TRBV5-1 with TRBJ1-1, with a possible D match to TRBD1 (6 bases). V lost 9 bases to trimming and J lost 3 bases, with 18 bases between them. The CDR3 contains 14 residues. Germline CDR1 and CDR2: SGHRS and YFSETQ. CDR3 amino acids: CATATGSGYTEAFF. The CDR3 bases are TGCGCCACCGCGACAGGATCCGGATACACTGAAGCTTTCTTT.

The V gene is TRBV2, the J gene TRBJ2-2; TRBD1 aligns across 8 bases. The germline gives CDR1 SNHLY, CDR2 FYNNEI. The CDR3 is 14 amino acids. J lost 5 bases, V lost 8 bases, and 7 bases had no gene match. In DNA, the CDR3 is TGTGCCAGCGTCCAGGGGGCGCGGACCGGGGAGCTGTTTTTT. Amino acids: CASVQGARTGELFF.

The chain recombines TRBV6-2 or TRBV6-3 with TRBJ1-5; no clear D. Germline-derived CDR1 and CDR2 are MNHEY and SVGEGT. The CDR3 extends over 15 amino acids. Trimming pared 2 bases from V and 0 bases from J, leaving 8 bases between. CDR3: CASSYGLHSNQPQHF. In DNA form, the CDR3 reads TGTGCCAGCAGTTACGGACTCCATAGCAATCAGCCCCAGCATTTT.

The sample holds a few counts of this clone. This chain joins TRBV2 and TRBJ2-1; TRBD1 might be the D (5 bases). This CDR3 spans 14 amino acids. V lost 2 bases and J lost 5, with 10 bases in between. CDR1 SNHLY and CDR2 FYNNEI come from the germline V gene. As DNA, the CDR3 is TGTGCCAGCAGTGAAAGGCAGGGTAACAATGAGCAGTTCTTC. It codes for CASSERQGNNEQFF.